The 12 T cell receptor beta chains below were found in one sample sequenced in a study of control samples from healthy donors and cancer patients. The protocol was immunoSEQ multiplex PCR, while the TCRdb copy is restricted to in-frame clones and leaves out a portion. The data contain some 120,000 clones, about nine tenths of them seen just once; the ten biggest clones take up 8% to 9%. The sequenced sample consisted of blood. These receptors all come from a middle-aged man in good health.

The chain employs TRBV7-2 and TRBJ2-1; 9 bases are shared with TRBD2. The germline V gene encodes CDR1 SGHTA and CDR2 FQGNSA. The CDR3 contains 16 residues. Trimming removed 5 bases from V and 6 bases from J; junction bases left unmatched: 11. This CDR3 reads CASSVTAGGRLNEQFF. CDR3 DNA sequence: TGTGCCAGCAGCGTGACGGCGGGGGGGCGGCTCAATGAGCAGTTCTTC.

V and J are TRBV5-6 and TRBJ2-1, with TRBD1 as a possible D gene (6 bases). Looked up from germline, CDR1 is SGHDT and CDR2 is YYEEEE. Trimming removed 1 base from V and 9 bases from J, with 14 bases in between. The CDR3 runs to 14 residues. Here the CDR3 DNA reads TGTGCCAGCAGCTTGCAGGGGCCCCTAACTGAGCAGTTCTTC. Translation gives CASSLQGPLTEQFF.

V usage is TRBV18 and J usage is TRBJ2-1, with D possibly TRBD1 on 7 matching bases. CDR1 is KGHSH, CDR2 LQKENI, per germline. The CDR3 totals 15 residues. Between the trimmed V and J ends, which lost 2 bases and 8 bases, there was a span of 16 bases. The CDR3 region has the DNA TGTGCCAGCTCACCAGTGGCAGGGGGGATAGATGAGCAGTTCTTC. It specifies CASSPVAGGIDEQFF. The full variable domain, with the rest looked up from reference TRBV18 and TRBJ2-1, is NAGVMQNPRHLVRRRGQEARLRCSPMKGHSHVYWYRQLPEEGLKFMVYLQKENIIDESGMPKERFSAEFPKEGPSILRIQQVVRGDSAAYFCASSPVAGGIDEQFFGPGTRLTVL.

In this sample, this clone turned up once. This chain uses TRBV4-1 with TRBJ2-1; TRBD1 matches 10 bases. Germline loops: CDR1 MGHRA, CDR2 YSYEKL. Trimming cost V 1 base and J 6 bases; bases outside gene matches: 6. The CDR3 runs 16 residues. The DNA for the CDR3 is TGCGCCAGCAGCCAAGCCCGGGACAGGGGCCGCAATGAGCAGTTCTTC. Protein: CASSQARDRGRNEQFF.

The J gene is TRBJ1-2, the V gene TRBV7-2; perhaps TRBD1 as D (6 bases). The CDR3 length is 14 residues. In germline, CDR1 is SGHTA, CDR2 FQGNSA. Trimming removed 5 bases at V and 6 bases at J, with 16 bases between. This CDR3 is CASSVIGGMDGYTF. The CDR3 bases are TGTGCCAGCAGCGTAATCGGGGGCATGGATGGCTACACCTTC.

V and J are TRBV4-2 and TRBJ1-1; no firm D call. The V gene's germline CDR1 is LGHNA and CDR2 YNFKEQ. V was pared by 0 bases and J by 1 base, with 9 bases between. This CDR3 has 15 amino acids. CDR3: CASSQERYGNTEAFF. In nucleotides, the CDR3 is TGTGCCAGCAGCCAAGAACGATATGGGAACACTGAAGCTTTCTTT.

The gene calls are TRBV7-8 and TRBJ2-2, with D perhaps matching TRBD1 (5 bases). The V and J ends lost 1 base and 0 bases respectively, with 9 bases between them. Germline V gives CDR1 SGHVS, CDR2 FQNEAQ. The CDR3 sequence is 16 residues long. In nucleotides, the CDR3 is TGTGCCAGCAGCTTAGGTAGACAGACGAACACCGGGGAGCTGTTTTTT. It yields the protein CASSLGRQTNTGELFF. The full variable domain, in which reference TRBV7-8 and TRBJ2-2 provide the parts outside the CDR3, is GAGVSQSPRYKVAKRGQDVALRCDPISGHVSLFWYQQALGQGPEFLTYFQNEAQLDKSGLPSDRFFAERPEGSVSTLKIQRTQQEDSAVYLCASSLGRQTNTGELFFGEGSRLTVL.

V usage is TRBV30 and J usage is TRBJ2-2, with D possibly TRBD2 on 7 matching bases. Germline CDR1 GTSNPN, CDR2 SVGIG (reference sequence). This CDR3 comprises 16 residues. V lost 0 bases and J 6 bases, leaving 17 bases between the germline ends. In DNA, the CDR3 is TGTGCCTGGAGTGTACAGGGCGGGGGCCGCCCCGGGGAGCTGTTTTTT. It is translated as CAWSVQGGGRPGELFF.

The chain is built from TRBV7-9 and TRBJ2-5, with 7 bases fitting TRBD2. CDR1 and CDR2 (germline): SEHNR, FQNEAQ (reference sequence). The CDR3 runs 14 residues. V dropped 5 bases and J dropped 1; count of bases not matched to a gene: 4. This CDR3 is CASSIRGVQETQYF. The CDR3 DNA is TGTGCCAGCAGCATTCGGGGGGTCCAAGAGACCCAGTACTTC. The full variable domain, completed using reference TRBV7-9 and TRBJ2-5, is DTGVSQNPRHKITKRGQNVTFRCDPISEHNRLYWYRQTLGQGPEFLTYFQNEAQLEKSRLLSDRFSAERPKGSFSTLEIQRTEQGDSAMYLCASSIRGVQETQYFGPGTRLLVL.

The V gene is TRBV7-2, the J gene TRBJ2-2, with D perhaps assigned TRBD1 or TRBD2 (5 bases each). V was shortened by 5 bases and J by 1 base, with 14 bases between the two germline ends. The length of the CDR3 is 16 residues. Per the germline V gene, CDR1 is SGHTA and CDR2 is FQGNSA. Here the CDR3 reads CASSPGRRKNTGELFF. Written as DNA, the CDR3 is TGTGCCAGCAGCCCGGGACGGCGGAAGAACACCGGGGAGCTGTTTTTT. Full variable domain (rest looked up from reference TRBV7-2 and TRBJ2-2): GAGVSQSPSNKVTEKGKDVELRCDPISGHTALYWYRQSLGQGLEFLIYFQGNSAPDKSGLPSDRFSAERTGGSVSTLTIQRTQQEDSAVYLCASSPGRRKNTGELFFGEGSRLTVL.

The chain has TRBV5-4 and TRBJ1-1; 9 bases fit TRBD1. CDR1 SGHNT and CDR2 YYREEE come from the germline V gene (reference sequence). V dropped 2 bases and J dropped 6; count of bases not matched to a gene: 5. There are 14 residues in the CDR3. The CDR3 region is CASSFGTGYSEAFF. The CDR3 DNA is TGTGCCAGCAGCTTCGGGACAGGGTATTCTGAAGCTTTCTTT.

V usage is TRBV24-1 and J usage is TRBJ2-3, with D unresolved. Trimming shortened V by 6 bases and J by 4 bases, and 22 bases separated the two germline ends. CDR3 length: 17 amino acids. The V gene's germline CDR1 is KGHDR and CDR2 SFDVKD. Here the CDR3 DNA reads TGTGCCACCAGTCCCCCGGTCCAGGCCCAGAGCGCAGATACGCAGTATTTT. This gives the protein CATSPPVQAQSADTQYF.